Below are 24 T cell receptor beta chains sequenced from a single sample in a study. The repertoire was sequenced with immunoSEQ multiplex PCR; TCRdb's copy has only in-frame clones and lacks some. Here the sample spans around 49,000 clones, over 90% being singletons. Sequenced: PBMCs. All receptors derive from a man aged 35 to 55 with rheumatoid arthritis.

V is TRBV9 and J is TRBJ2-2, with 8 bases that match TRBD2. Trimming at V came to 4 bases and at J to 7 bases, leaving 21 bases not matched to a gene. Germline assignment: CDR1 SGDLS and CDR2 YYNGEE. The length of the CDR3 is 19 residues. CDR3 coding DNA: TGTGCCAGCAGCCCCCTCATTGAGGTCGGGAGGGCCGGGAGCGGGGAGCTGTTTTTT. This sequence encodes CASSPLIEVGRAGSGELFF. The variable domain in full, completed from reference TRBV9 and TRBJ2-2, reads DSGVTQTPKHLITATGQRVTLRCSPRSGDLSVYWYQQSLDQGLQFLIQYYNGEERAKGNILERFSAQQFPDLHSELNLSSLELGDSALYFCASSPLIEVGRAGSGELFFGEGSRLTVL.

The V gene is TRBV5-1, the J gene TRBJ2-2; D is uncertain. The CDR3 runs 14 residues. V lost 0 bases, J lost 2 bases, and 5 bases lay in between. From germline, CDR1 is SGHRS and CDR2 YFSETQ. The CDR3 DNA is TGCGCCAGCAGCTTGGACGGAAACACCGGGGAGCTGTTTTTT. It translates to CASSLDGNTGELFF. The full variable domain, completed using reference TRBV5-1 and TRBJ2-2, is KAGVTQTPRYLIKTRGQQVTLSCSPISGHRSVSWYQQTPGQGLQFLFEYFSETQRNKGNFPGRFSGRQFSNSRSEMNVSTLELGDSALYLCASSLDGNTGELFFGEGSRLTVL.

This chain connects TRBV11-2 to TRBJ2-5, with 12 nucleotides matching TRBD2. The CDR3 length is 20 residues. Germline assignment: CDR1 SGHAT and CDR2 FQNNGV. V lost 0 bases and J lost 0; bases outside the gene matches: 11. The CDR3 DNA sequence: TGTGCCAGCAGCTTAGACTCTAACAGATGGACTAGCGGGAACCAAGAGACCCAGTACTTC. Residues: CASSLDSNRWTSGNQETQYF.

As for this clone: One junction end disagrees with the germline gene, perhaps due to a read error. The chain employs TRBV7-7 and TRBJ2-2, with D uncertain. The CDR3 is 13 amino acids. Germline assignment: CDR1 SSHAT and CDR2 FNYEAQ (reference sequence). Here the CDR3 DNA reads TGTGCTAGCAGCTTACACGAACCCGGGGAGCTGTTTTTT. Protein sequence: CASSLHEPGELFF. Drawing the rest from reference TRBV7-7 and TRBJ2-2, the complete variable domain is GAGVSQSPRYKVTKRGQDVTLRCDPISSHATLYWYQQALGQGPEFLTYFNYEAQPDKSGLPSDRFSAERPEGSISTLTIQRTEQRDSAMYRCASSLHEPGELFFGEGSRLTVL.

The V gene is TRBV6-5, the J gene TRBJ2-7, with 11 bases lining up with TRBD2. The CDR3 is made up of 14 amino acids. The junction had 3 bases not matched to a gene; V was cut back by 6 bases and J by 2 bases. From germline, CDR1 is MNHEY and CDR2 SVGAGI. CDR3 nucleotide sequence: TGTGCCAGCAGCCTGACTAGCGGGGCCTACGAGCAGTACTTC. Amino acids: CASSLTSGAYEQYF.

This chain uses TRBV4-2 with TRBJ2-5; 9 positions agree with TRBD2. CDR1 is LGHNA, CDR2 YNFKEQ, per germline. V shed 0 bases and J 2 bases; nucleotides not matched to a gene: 7. CDR3 size: 17 residues. The CDR3 DNA reads TGTGCCAGCAGCCAAGAGTTAGCGGGAGCGACACAAGAGACCCAGTACTTC. Translation: CASSQELAGATQETQYF.

The chain uses TRBV7-2 and TRBJ2-2; TRBD1 agrees at 8 bases. Germline lookup yields CDR1 SGHTA and CDR2 FQGNSA. J was trimmed by 5 bases and V by 5 bases; bases with no gene match: 10. The length of the CDR3 is 16 residues. CDR3 in amino acids: CASSPQDRVRTGELFF. CDR3 coding DNA: TGTGCCAGCAGCCCCCAGGACAGGGTGAGGACCGGGGAGCTGTTTTTT. Combining the CDR3 with reference TRBV7-2 and TRBJ2-2 gives the whole variable domain GAGVSQSPSNKVTEKGKDVELRCDPISGHTALYWYRQSLGQGLEFLIYFQGNSAPDKSGLPSDRFSAERTGGSVSTLTIQRTQQEDSAVYLCASSPQDRVRTGELFFGEGSRLTVL.

The CDR3 DNA is TGCGCCACCCGACAGGGCCCTCCCTACGAGCAGTACTTC. Translated: CATRQGPPYEQYF. The chain carries TRBV10-2 and TRBJ2-7; 7 bases fit TRBD1. CDR3 length equals 13 residues. J lost 2 bases, V lost 10 bases, and 8 bases had no gene match. Looked up from germline, CDR1 is WSHSY and CDR2 is SAAADI.

J is TRBJ2-5 and V is TRBV7-9, with no clear D. The ends were cut back, 1 base at V and 5 bases at J, with 8 bases in the middle. This CDR3 contains 13 residues. Germline CDR1 reads SEHNR; CDR2 reads FQNEAQ (reference sequence). As DNA, the CDR3 is TGTGCCAGCAGCTTAGGGGCCGGGGAGACCCAGTACTTC. Translation: CASSLGAGETQYF. Supplemented by reference TRBV7-9 and TRBJ2-5, the full variable domain reads DTGVSQNPRHKITKRGQNVTFRCDPISEHNRLYWYRQTLGQGPEFLTYFQNEAQLEKSRLLSDRFSAERPKGSFSTLEIQRTEQGDSAMYLCASSLGAGETQYFGPGTRLLVL.

The rearrangement links TRBV3-1 (or the pseudogene TRBV3-2) to TRBJ1-1; TRBD1 aligns across 10 bases. This CDR3 has 17 amino acids. J was trimmed by 7 bases and V by 0 bases; bases with no gene match: 11. Germline CDR1 and CDR2: LGHDT and YNNKEL (reference sequence). The CDR3 DNA is TGTGCCAGCAGCCAAGACGCAATTTACGGGACAGGGGATGAAGCTTTCTTT. Encoded protein: CASSQDAIYGTGDEAFF.

The rearrangement joins TRBV6-5 to TRBJ2-7; 9 bases are a match to TRBD1. The CDR3 length is 15 residues. CDR1 is MNHEY, CDR2 SVGAGI, per germline. The J segment lost 3 bases and the V segment lost 6 bases, leaving 9 bases of the junction unmatched. Written as DNA, the CDR3 is TGTGCCAGCAGCCCCGGGGGGACAGGGAGCTACGAGCAGTACTTC. This translates into CASSPGGTGSYEQYF.

CDR3 amino acids: CASSQGGMSSYNEQFF. CDR3 nucleotides: TGTGCCAGCAGCCAAGGGGGTATGTCCTCCTACAATGAGCAGTTCTTC. V gene TRBV7-9 combines with J gene TRBJ2-1; D might be TRBD1 (6 bases). Trimming removed 5 bases from V and 0 bases from J, with 14 bases in between. Per germline, CDR1 SEHNR and CDR2 FQNEAQ (reference sequence). The CDR3 is 16 residues long.

The V gene is TRBV24-1, the J gene TRBJ2-1, with TRBD2 identical over 13 bases. The germline CDR1 and CDR2 sequences are KGHDR and SFDVKD. The CDR3 sequence is 16 residues long. Germline trimming cut 3 bases from V and 5 bases from J; bases unmatched to any gene: 3. CDR3 sequence (DNA): TGTGCCACCAGTGATCTCGGACTAGCGGGAGACAATGAGCAGTTCTTC. It codes for CATSDLGLAGDNEQFF.

The chain recombines TRBV18 with TRBJ2-1; 7 bases are shared with TRBD1. The CDR3 is 15 residues long. V lost 2 bases, J lost 3 bases, and 4 bases stayed unmatched. Germline values: CDR1 KGHSH, CDR2 LQKENI. CDR3: CASSPNRGYYNEQFF. In DNA, the CDR3 is TGTGCCAGCTCACCAAACAGGGGTTACTACAATGAGCAGTTCTTC.

The chain combines TRBV5-1 with TRBJ2-3; D is unclear. The CDR3 is 14 amino acids. Germline assignment: CDR1 SGHRS and CDR2 YFSETQ. V dropped 0 bases and J dropped 0 bases, with 5 bases sitting between them. Here the CDR3 DNA reads TGCGCCAGCAGCTTGGGGACCAGCACAGATACGCAGTATTTT. Its protein product is CASSLGTSTDTQYF.

The V call is TRBV28, the J call TRBJ1-6, with a weak D call TRBD1 (5 bases). The CDR3 covers 12 residues. Trimming removed 7 bases from V and 7 bases from J, with 8 bases in between. Looked up from germline, CDR1 is MDHEN and CDR2 is SYDVKM. This chain's CDR3 is CASNTGNSPLHF. The DNA of the CDR3 is TGTGCCAGCAACACAGGAAATTCACCCCTCCACTTT.

The chain couples TRBV4-2 to TRBJ2-4, with 14 bases matching TRBD2. Germline trimming cut 5 bases from V and 3 bases from J; bases unmatched to any gene: 12. This CDR3 region has 19 residues. Germline V lookup: CDR1 LGHNA, CDR2 YNFKEQ. The CDR3 DNA is TGTGCCAGCAGCACGGGACTAGCGGGAGTGGACGGGGACAAAAACATTCAGTACTTC. The encoded protein is CASSTGLAGVDGDKNIQYF.

The chain carries TRBV14 and TRBJ1-1; weak D call: TRBD1 (6 bases). This CDR3 contains 15 residues. V dropped 3 bases and J dropped 8 bases, with 19 bases sitting between them. Germline assignment: CDR1 SGHDN and CDR2 FVKESK. For the CDR3, the DNA is TGTGCCAGCAGCCAGCGGGGTGGGGGCGCCAGGGAAGCTTTCTTT. This sequence encodes CASSQRGGGAREAFF.

This clone has only one observation. The CDR3 DNA reads as TGTGCCAGCAGCGGAAGGGGGCAGAATGAGCAGTTCTTC. Encoded protein: CASSGRGQNEQFF. This chain uses TRBV5-4 with TRBJ2-1; 7 positions agree with TRBD1. Losses at the gene ends were 4 bases for V and 7 bases for J; bases not matched to a gene: 5. From germline, CDR1 is SGHNT and CDR2 YYREEE (reference sequence). This CDR3 is built from 13 residues. The full variable domain, its missing parts supplied by reference TRBV5-4 and TRBJ2-1, is ETGVTQSPTHLIKTRGQQVTLRCSSQSGHNTVSWYQQALGQGPQFIFQYYREEENGRGNFPPRFSGLQFPNYSSELNVNALELDDSALYLCASSGRGQNEQFFGPGTRLTVL.

This clone was recorded a few times. V and J are TRBV19 and TRBJ2-7; no definite D call. The CDR3 has 12 amino acids. The germline V gene encodes CDR1 LNHDA and CDR2 SQIVND (reference sequence). Trimming removed 3 bases from V and 3 bases from J, with 6 bases in between. CDR3 sequence reads: CASSMDGYEQYF. Written as DNA, the CDR3 is TGTGCCAGTAGTATGGACGGCTACGAGCAGTACTTC.

The chain has TRBV18 and TRBJ1-4; no clear D. V was pared by 5 bases and J by 8 bases, with 9 bases between. The V gene's germline CDR1 is KGHSH and CDR2 LQKENI. This CDR3 comprises 12 residues. The CDR3 bases are TGTGCCAGCTCATCCGACCGAGAAAAACTGTTTTTT. Translating it yields CASSSDREKLFF. Using reference TRBV18 and TRBJ1-4 for the parts outside the CDR3, the full variable domain is NAGVMQNPRHLVRRRGQEARLRCSPMKGHSHVYWYRQLPEEGLKFMVYLQKENIIDESGMPKERFSAEFPKEGPSILRIQQVVRGDSAAYFCASSSDREKLFFGSGTQLSVL.

This rearrangement joins TRBV30 to TRBJ1-1; D gene uncertain. The germline V gene has CDR1 GTSNPN and CDR2 SVGIG (reference sequence). CDR3 size: 13 residues. Trimming removed 1 base from V and 5 bases from J, with 11 bases in between. This chain's CDR3 is CAWSGPRGTEAFF. In DNA, the CDR3 is TGTGCCTGGAGTGGCCCGAGAGGGACTGAAGCTTTCTTT.

V gene TRBV5-4 combines with J gene TRBJ1-6, with D perhaps TRBD1 (5 bases). V shed 0 bases and J shed 7 bases, with 14 bases lying between them. The germline CDR1 and CDR2 sequences are SGHNT and YYREEE (reference sequence). The CDR3 spans 16 residues. CDR3 nucleotide sequence: TGTGCCAGCAGCTTGGGGCGACAGCGTCCCAATTCACCCCTCCACTTT. Its translation: CASSLGRQRPNSPLHF.

The rearrangement uses TRBV6-1 and TRBJ1-5, with no clear D. Trimming stripped 1 base from V and 3 bases from J, with 13 bases between. Germline V CDR1 and CDR2: MNHNS, SASEGT. The CDR3 has 16 amino acids. In DNA form, the CDR3 reads TGTGCCAGCAGTGAAGGACCCACGGCACCCAATCAGCCCCAGCATTTT. Its protein is CASSEGPTAPNQPQHF.